The 20 T cell receptor beta chains in this list originate from one sample, sequenced in a study of Graves' ophthalmopathy and Graves' hyperthyroidism. As the template, RNA transcripts were used to amplify TCR beta CDR3 regions. First-round RT-PCR relied on HTBI primers, and a second-round multiplex PCR came next. TCRdb re-called the multiplex PCR reads with MiXCR, one entry per CDR3 protein. The repertoire holds about 170,000 distinct CDR3 sequences, with over 35% as singletons. The source material was peripheral blood. These receptors all come from a woman aged 40 to 55 with Graves' ophthalmopathy.

This clonotype has at least ten counts. The chain links TRBV4-1 to TRBJ2-5, with TRBD2 identical over 7 bases. CDR3 length: 17 residues. Germline V gives CDR1 MGHRA, CDR2 YSYEKL. V gave up 1 base and J gave up 3 bases; unmatched junction bases: 11. The CDR3: CASSQVFMAGREETQYF. The CDR3 coding sequence is TGCGCCAGCAGCCAAGTGTTCATGGCAGGGAGGGAAGAGACCCAGTACTTC.

The J gene is TRBJ2-4, the V gene TRBV6-1, with D tentatively TRBD2 (5 bases). V was cut by 6 bases and J by 6 bases, with 18 bases left in between. The CDR3 is made up of 15 amino acids. Germline-derived CDR1 and CDR2 are MNHNS and SASEGT. The CDR3: CASRSRSGKGNIQYF. CDR3 bases: TGTGCCAGCAGATCCCGTTCCGGGAAGGGAAACATTCAGTACTTC.

In this sample, this clonotype turned up many times. The gene calls are TRBV7-9 and TRBJ2-7; 8 bases agree with TRBD2. The CDR3 totals 13 residues. V trimming: 4 bases; J trimming: 6 bases; junction bases outside the gene matches: 5. Germline V gene data show CDR1 as SEHNR and CDR2 as FQNEAQ (reference sequence). CDR3 loop: CASSYLREGEQYF. In DNA form, the CDR3 reads TGTGCCAGCAGCTATCTCCGGGAGGGCGAGCAGTACTTC.

This clonotype was counted at least ten times. The rearrangement uses TRBV28 and TRBJ2-2; possibly TRBD2 for D (6 bases). The germline V gene encodes CDR1 MDHEN and CDR2 SYDVKM. V dropped 4 bases and J dropped 5 bases, with 17 bases sitting between them. This CDR3 comprises 16 residues. CDR3 DNA: TGTGCCAGCAGTTCCCCAACCCGTAGCGGAACCGGGGAGCTGTTTTTT. Encoded protein: CASSSPTRSGTGELFF.

V usage is TRBV29-1 and J usage is TRBJ2-2; D not resolved. Germline lookup yields CDR1 SQVTM and CDR2 ANQGSEA. Trimming stripped 5 bases from V and 0 bases from J, with 10 bases between. The CDR3 consists of 14 residues. The DNA for the CDR3 is TGCAGCGTTCCTAGGAACGCGAACACCGGGGAGCTGTTTTTT. Residues: CSVPRNANTGELFF.

In this sample, this clonotype turned up many times. The J gene is TRBJ1-5, the V gene TRBV11-2; the D is unclear. V lost 1 base to trimming and J lost 2 bases, with 9 bases between them. From germline, CDR1 is SGHAT and CDR2 FQNNGV. CDR3 length equals 15 residues. CDR3 DNA sequence: TGTGCCAGCAGCTTAGGTGCGGTACGCAATCAGCCCCAGCATTTT. Its translation is CASSLGAVRNQPQHF.

This clonotype was counted once. This chain connects TRBV24-1 to TRBJ1-2; D unclear. The CDR3 is 13 residues long. Germline CDR1 and CDR2: KGHDR and SFDVKD. The germline V and J ends were trimmed by 3 bases and 8 bases, with 12 bases remaining between them. This CDR3 reads CATSDGDIGGYTF. CDR3 in DNA: TGTGCCACCAGTGATGGGGATATCGGCGGCTACACCTTC.

The rearrangement uses TRBV12-3 or TRBV12-4 and TRBJ2-7; 9 bases are shared with TRBD1. This CDR3 contains 16 residues. V gave up 6 bases and J gave up 2 bases; unmatched junction bases: 11. The chain's CDR3 is CASRLDGTGKAYEQYF. CDR3 bases: TGTGCCAGCAGGCTTGACGGGACAGGGAAGGCCTACGAGCAGTACTTC.

The chain has TRBV28 and TRBJ1-5; 10 nucleotides agree with TRBD1. This CDR3 is built from 17 residues. Germline V gene sequence: CDR1 MDHEN, CDR2 SYDVKM. V trimming: 1 base; J trimming: 0 bases; junction bases outside the gene matches: 3. CDR3 residues: CASSLSGQGYSNQPQHF. The CDR3 coding sequence is TGTGCCAGCAGTTTATCGGGACAGGGGTATAGCAATCAGCCCCAGCATTTT.

This clonotype was counted only a few times. The V gene is TRBV7-2, the J gene TRBJ2-5; TRBD2 agrees at 10 bases. In germline, CDR1 is SGHTA, CDR2 FQGNSA. After removal of 2 bases from V and 2 bases from J, the junction contained 5 bases not matched to a gene. The CDR3 length is 16 residues. For the CDR3, the DNA is TGTGCCAGCAGCTTACCCTTAGCGGGAGGACAAGAGACCCAGTACTTC. This gives the protein CASSLPLAGGQETQYF.

At least ten counts were recorded for this clonotype. The CDR3 sequence is CASSVGRGNTEAFF. CDR3 coding DNA: TGTGCCAGCAGCGTCGGAAGGGGGAACACTGAAGCTTTCTTT. The J gene is TRBJ1-1, the V gene TRBV7-2; a weak D match, TRBD1 (5 bases). Looked up from germline, CDR1 is SGHTA and CDR2 is FQGNSA. Trimming left V 5 bases short and J 1 base short, with 11 bases between. The length of the CDR3 is 14 residues.

This clonotype has at least ten counts. This chain connects TRBV27 to TRBJ2-5, with a possible D match to TRBD2 (5 bases). The CDR3 loop spans 14 amino acids. CDR1 and CDR2 (germline): MNHEY, SMNVEV (reference sequence). V lost 4 bases and J lost 4, with 13 bases in between. This CDR3 reads CASSSGGGLETQYF. The CDR3 DNA sequence: TGTGCCAGCAGTTCAGGAGGTGGCTTAGAGACCCAGTACTTC.

This clonotype was counted ten times or more. The V and J genes are TRBV12-3 or TRBV12-4 and TRBJ2-2; D is uncertain. Trimming removed 5 bases at V and 1 base at J, with 5 bases between. The CDR3 is 13 amino acids. This CDR3 is CASSRGNTGELFF. The CDR3 DNA follows: TGTGCCAGCAGTCGAGGGAACACCGGGGAGCTGTTTTTT.

This clonotype has at least ten counts. The chain uses TRBV7-2 and TRBJ1-5; tentative D call: TRBD1 (5 bases). The CDR3 consists of 15 residues. The germline V gene encodes CDR1 SGHTA and CDR2 FQGNSA. V gave up 2 bases and J gave up 1 base, with 9 bases separating them. This CDR3 is CASSLSGMSNQPQHF. In DNA, the CDR3 is TGTGCCAGCAGCTTATCAGGGATGAGCAATCAGCCCCAGCATTTT.

This clonotype has at least ten counts. J is TRBJ2-4 and V is TRBV11-2; D might be TRBD2 (6 bases). Trimming pared 3 bases from V and 2 bases from J, leaving 11 bases between. Germline V gene data show CDR1 as SGHAT and CDR2 as FQNNGV. CDR3 length equals 15 residues. The CDR3 nucleotides read TGTGCCAGCAGCTTGGGGGGATTGACCAAAAACATTCAGTACTTC. This sequence encodes CASSLGGLTKNIQYF.

The chain links TRBV28 to TRBJ2-7; maybe TRBD2 (5 bases). V shed 5 bases and J shed 4 bases, with 15 bases lying between them. The CDR3 contains 14 residues. CDR1 and CDR2 from the germline V gene are MDHEN and SYDVKM. The CDR3 bases are TGTGCCAGCAGTCTCGGGGTGGGTGGTTACGAGCAGTACTTC. Translating it yields CASSLGVGGYEQYF.

This sequence joins TRBV20-1 and TRBJ2-5; TRBD2 aligns across 10 bases. The V and J ends lost 2 bases and 4 bases, in that order; junction bases with no gene match: 7. Per the germline V gene, CDR1 is DFQATT and CDR2 is SNEGSKA (reference sequence). The CDR3 is 15 residues long. The CDR3 bases are TGCAGTGCTAGATCTAGCGGGAGTGAAGTAGAGACCCAGTACTTC. This translates into CSARSSGSEVETQYF.

In its sample, this clonotype was seen once. The chain couples TRBV12-3 or TRBV12-4 to TRBJ1-2; weak D call: TRBD1 (6 bases). Trimming left V 5 bases short and J 3 bases short, with 19 bases between. CDR3 length equals 16 residues. Written as DNA, the CDR3 is TGTGCCAGCAGTCTTTCCCCCCCTGGGGGCGACTATGGCTACACCTTC. This translates into CASSLSPPGGDYGYTF.

V is TRBV12-3 or TRBV12-4 and J is TRBJ1-5; D not certain. V was cut by 1 base and J by 3 bases, with 16 bases left in between. There are 17 residues in the CDR3. CDR3 protein: CASSLGVTRGSNQPQHF. CDR3 DNA: TGTGCCAGCAGTTTAGGGGTGACCCGGGGATCCAATCAGCCCCAGCATTTT.

This clonotype was observed many times. This rearrangement joins TRBV6-5 to TRBJ2-6; 9 bases align to TRBD1. CDR1 is MNHEY and CDR2 is SVGAGI in the germline V gene. The CDR3 is made up of 15 amino acids. V lost 6 bases, J lost 0 bases, and 0 bases stayed unmatched. CDR3 protein: CASRTGGSGANVLTF. DNA of the CDR3: TGTGCCAGCAGGACAGGGGGCTCTGGGGCCAACGTCCTGACTTTC.